This record concerns one T cell receptor beta chain sequence. Its cognate antigen is unknown. The source of the blood RNA was unsorted whole blood, and germline DNA was extracted as well. They drew approximately 3.8 milliliters of peripheral blood before surgery. This specimen belongs to a study of tumor-infiltrating lymphocytes in primary liver carcinoma. Synthesis of TCR beta cDNA was carried out from 500 ng total RNA with a constant-region primer. For TCR beta, libraries were produced by three nested multiplex PCR rounds using slightly modified ARM-PCR. With TRBV1-TRBV30 forward primers and a C-beta reverse primer, the first two PCR rounds were run for about 10 cycles each. TCRdb passed the multiplex PCR reads through MiXCR, listing each CDR3 protein once. This sample carries 310,000 or so distinct CDR3 sequences, approximately 54% of them seen once, and the ten largest clones take about 17%. Whole-study results and caveats: Whereas tumor region pairs overlapped more, tumor-adjacent and tumor-blood pairs overlapped less. CD4+ and CD8+ repertoires could not be compared in these unsorted bulk samples.

Trimming took 6 bases from V and 14 from J; bases not matched to a gene: 9. This CDR3 has 13 residues. The rearrangement uses TRBV12-3 or TRBV12-4 and TRBJ1-6; 8 bases align to TRBD1. The sequencing sample was made of peripheral blood. The receptor comes from a woman aged 25-40 years with primary liver carcinoma and hepatitis B virus infection. Here the CDR3 DNA reads TGTGCCAGCAGCCGACAGGGGCACTCATCCCTCCACTTT. Translating gives CASSRQGHSSLHF.